This T cell receptor beta chain was identified during a study of glioma-infiltrating T cells. Study summary: Low-grade gliomas were grade II; glioblastomas were grade IV at initial diagnosis. Target coverage was roughly 4.5- to 10-fold for about a million blood T cells.

The CDR3 is 19 residues long. V lost 6 bases to trimming and J lost 0 bases; unmatched junction nucleotides: 15. From germline, CDR1 is SNHLY and CDR2 FYNNEI. The iRepertoire nested amplicon-rescue multiplex PCR amplified TCR alpha and beta CDR3s from RNA. TCRdb used MiXCR to reprocess the multiplex PCR reads, holding one entry per CDR3 protein. Here the sample spans 300,000 to 450,000 distinct CDR3 sequences, roughly two fifths being singletons. This sequence originates from a human donor with low-grade glioma or glioblastoma, undergoing nonglioma brain surgery, or in good health (not recorded which). The chain couples TRBV2 to TRBJ1-5, with 9 bases that match TRBD1. The sequencing input was glioma tissue, nonneoplastic brain tissue, or PBMCs (not recorded which). The CDR3 loop reads CASRTLPGQGRYSNQPQHF. The CDR3 coding sequence is TGTGCCAGCAGGACCTTGCCGGGACAGGGACGGTATAGCAATCAGCCCCAGCATTTT.